What follows are 10 T cell receptor beta chains derived from one specimen sequenced in a study of blood T cell repertoires in COVID-19. Only in-frame clones appear in the TCRdb table, and some are missing; sequencing was by immunoSEQ multiplex PCR. The sample shows roughly 290,000 clones, approximately 90% of them seen only once. The sample was PBMCs or T cells enriched from blood (not recorded which). The receptors were gathered from a woman aged 40-49 years who had recovered from COVID-19.

The chain links TRBV7-6 to TRBJ1-5, with 8 bases identical to TRBD1. V lost 5 bases, J lost 6 bases, and 9 bases stayed unmatched. CDR3 size: 15 residues. Germline V gene data show CDR1 as SGHVS and CDR2 as FNYEAQ. The CDR3 coding sequence is TGTGCCAGCAGCCAAAACGCAGGGGGCACTCAGCCCCAGCATTTT. Amino acids: CASSQNAGGTQPQHF.

This clone turned up a few times. The rearrangement uses TRBV29-1 and TRBJ1-2; tentatively, D is TRBD1 (5 bases). Trimming pared 6 bases from V and 2 bases from J, leaving 16 bases between. The germline gives CDR1 SQVTM, CDR2 ANQGSEA. This CDR3 is 14 amino acids long. CDR3 nucleotides: TGCAGCGTCAGGAGGTGGAGGGACAACTATGGCTACACCTTC. It yields the protein CSVRRWRDNYGYTF.

The chain uses TRBV27 and TRBJ2-1; TRBD1 might be the D (6 bases). Deletions cut 6 bases from V and 1 base from J, with 13 bases between. CDR1 and CDR2 from the germline V gene are MNHEY and SMNVEV (reference sequence). CDR3 length: 15 amino acids. The CDR3 DNA is TGTGCCAGCAGGGGGGCCCTAAGGTCCTACAATGAGCAGTTCTTC. Translation gives CASRGALRSYNEQFF.

This chain connects TRBV4-3 to TRBJ2-3, with D perhaps matching TRBD2 (6 bases). Trimming took off 1 base at V and 5 bases at J, with 10 bases between the two ends. This CDR3 comprises 14 residues. The germline V gene has CDR1 LGHNA and CDR2 YSLEER. This chain's CDR3 is CASSQVVREDTQYF. The CDR3 bases are TGCGCCAGCAGCCAAGTAGTGCGGGAAGATACGCAGTATTTT.

The J gene is TRBJ2-1, the V gene TRBV6-5, with TRBD1 matching over 8 bases. The CDR3 length is 13 residues. Unmatched junction bases numbered 6, after V lost 6 bases and J lost 8 bases. CDR1 and CDR2 from the germline V gene are MNHEY and SVGAGI. The CDR3 DNA follows: TGTGCCAGCAGAACACAGGGGGAGGATGAGCAGTTCTTC. Translation: CASRTQGEDEQFF.

This clone was counted only a few times. The gene calls are TRBV3-1 (or the pseudogene TRBV3-2) and TRBJ2-7; D is unresolved. The germline V and J ends were trimmed by 0 bases and 4 bases, with 7 bases remaining between them. The CDR3 runs to 13 residues. Germline CDR1 and CDR2: LGHDT and YNNKEL (reference sequence). The CDR3, as DNA: TGTGCCAGCAGCCAAGATTGGGCTTACGAGCAGTACTTC. Protein sequence: CASSQDWAYEQYF.

The chain links TRBV30 to TRBJ2-1; TRBD2 aligns across 8 bases. The CDR3 has 12 residues. Germline CDR1 GTSNPN, CDR2 SVGIG (reference sequence). V lost 5 bases, J lost 6 bases, and 3 bases stayed unmatched. The DNA of the CDR3 is TGTGCCTGGGATAGCGGGATCAATGAGCAGTTCTTC. This gives the protein CAWDSGINEQFF.

CDR3 loop: CATSDRDRAGEQFF. CDR3 in DNA: TGTGCCACCAGTGACCGGGACAGGGCGGGTGAGCAGTTCTTC. The gene calls are TRBV24-1 and TRBJ2-1; 9 bases are shared with TRBD1. Looked up from germline, CDR1 is KGHDR and CDR2 is SFDVKD. The V gene end was trimmed by 4 bases and the J gene end by 9 bases; junction bases not matched to a gene: 6. This CDR3 contains 14 residues.

In its sample, this clone was seen a few times. V and J are TRBV10-1 and TRBJ2-1, with 7 bases lining up with TRBD2. J lost 3 bases, V lost 3 bases, and 2 bases had no gene match. CDR1 and CDR2 (germline): WNHNN, SYGVQD (reference sequence). The CDR3 is 14 residues long. CDR3 coding DNA: TGCGCCAGCAGTGATCCGGGAGGCTACAATGAGCAGTTCTTC. It specifies CASSDPGGYNEQFF.

Of note for this clone: The identical CDR3 is also encoded by other nucleotide sequences in the sample. V usage is TRBV19 and J usage is TRBJ2-3; 9 nucleotides line up with TRBD1. This CDR3 contains 14 residues. The ends lost 5 bases at V and 2 bases at J; junction bases unmatched: 2. Germline V CDR1 and CDR2: LNHDA, SQIVND (reference sequence). The CDR3 region has the DNA TGTGCCAGTAGTCGGGACAGGGTCACAGATACGCAGTATTTT. As protein: CASSRDRVTDTQYF.